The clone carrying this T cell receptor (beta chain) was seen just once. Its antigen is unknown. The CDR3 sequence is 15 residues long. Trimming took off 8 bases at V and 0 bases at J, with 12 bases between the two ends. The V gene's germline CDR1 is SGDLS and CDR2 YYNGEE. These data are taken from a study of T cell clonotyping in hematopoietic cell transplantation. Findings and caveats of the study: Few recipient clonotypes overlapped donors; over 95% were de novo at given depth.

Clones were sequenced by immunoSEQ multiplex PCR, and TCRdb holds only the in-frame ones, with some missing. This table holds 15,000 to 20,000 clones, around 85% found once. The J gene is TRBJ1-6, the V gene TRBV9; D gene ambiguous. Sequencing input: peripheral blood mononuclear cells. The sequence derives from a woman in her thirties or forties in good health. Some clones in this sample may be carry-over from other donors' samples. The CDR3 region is CASGRGSSYNSPLHF. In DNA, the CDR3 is TGTGCCAGTGGACGAGGGAGCTCCTATAATTCACCCCTCCACTTT.